This TCR beta chain is drawn from a study of human T cells and chemical hapten exposure. As for the study in general: 2% DPC applied to a 2 cm by 2 cm arm area sensitized donors. Broader study findings: DPC sensitization produced no change in TCRs with frequency above 1 in 1000. Controls formed significantly fewer large CDR3 similarity clusters than expanded TCRs did.

This clonotype was counted between two and nine times. What it recognizes is unknown. Authors' methods: Sampled TCR counts reached a median of 95,638 per sample, with values ranging from 23,224 to 690,600. TCRdb independently ran MiXCR on the RACE reads; one entry per CDR3 protein. Clone size and V and J calls follow TCRdb, not the original study. The data hold 150,000 to 200,000 distinct CDR3 sequences, with about 14% observed a single time. Germline V CDR1 and CDR2: SQVTM, ANQGSEA. V lost 3 bases, J lost 1 base, and 7 bases lay in between. This CDR3 has 14 residues. This sample's time point: patch test 1, 2 weeks after DPC sensitization. The treatment denotes: therapeutic diphenylcyclopropenone sensitization with weekly scalp DPC.

Sequenced material: whole blood, taken in connection with sensitization to the hapten diphenylcyclopropenone (DPC). This receptor was identified in a woman between 25 and 40 years old with alopecia areata. Some clones in this sample may be carry-over from other donors' samples. This rearrangement joins TRBV29-1 to TRBJ2-6; D might be TRBD1 (6 bases). CDR3 amino acids: CSVDGQSGANVLTF. The CDR3 DNA is TGCAGCGTTGACGGACAGTCTGGGGCCAACGTCCTGACTTTC. The full variable domain, its missing parts supplied by reference TRBV29-1 and TRBJ2-6, is SAVISQKPSRDICQRGTSLTIQCQVDSQVTMMFWYRQQPGQSLTLIATANQGSEATYESGFVIDKFPISRPNLTFSTLTVSNMSPEDSSIYLCSVDGQSGANVLTFGAGSRLTVL.